This is a list of T cell receptor beta chains from one sample in a study of molecular identifiers for immune sequencing clone quantification. TCRdb re-analysed the PCR reads in MiXCR, keeping a single row per CDR3 protein. The sample yields 400,000 to 600,000 distinct CDR3 sequences, approximately 25% seen once. What was sequenced was naive CD8+ T cells from blood, with Jurkat cell RNA spiked in. Source of these receptors: a human donor in good health. Some libraries in this study had Jurkat cell RNA spiked in. The CDR3 runs from the conserved cysteine through the conserved F or W. D genes are given only for firm matches. Size tells how often a clone was seen (once, few, many) or the class of an expanded clone, and some rows leave it out.

CASSHDRGDEQFF	TGCGCCAGCAGCCACGACAGGGGCGATGAGCAGTTCTTC	many	TRBD1	TRBV4-3	TRBJ2-1
CASSSDGQGADTQYF	TGTGCCAGCAGCTCAGACGGACAGGGCGCAGATACGCAGTATTTT	.	TRBD1	TRBV13	TRBJ2-3
CASSAHPRTSGYEQYF	TGTGCCAGCAGTGCCCACCCCCGGACTAGCGGGTACGAGCAGTACTTC	.	TRBD2	TRBV25-1	TRBJ2-7
CASSLSAWSDTEAFF	TGTGCCAGCAGCCTAAGTGCCTGGTCGGACACTGAAGCTTTCTTT	few	.	TRBV3-1	TRBJ1-1
CATSESTTHTQYF	TGTGCCACCAGTGAGTCAACTACTCATACGCAGTATTTT	few	.	TRBV24-1	TRBJ2-3
CASSQVTTGSEKLFF	TGCGCCAGCAGCCAAGTGACTACAGGGAGTGAAAAACTGTTTTTT	few	.	TRBV4-3	TRBJ1-4
CSARSLAGGTDTQYF	TGCAGTGCTAGAAGTCTTGCGGGAGGCACAGATACGCAGTATTTT	many	TRBD2	TRBV20-1	TRBJ2-3
CAGSQDKDGGPSTDTQYF	TGTGCCGGCAGTCAAGACAAAGACGGGGGGCCTAGCACAGATACGCAGTATTTT	.	.	TRBV6-5	TRBJ2-3
CASSMWEGTYNEQFF	TGCGCCAGCAGCATGTGGGAGGGGACCTACAATGAGCAGTTCTTC	.	TRBD2	TRBV5-1	TRBJ2-1
CATSDRTGGTDPDTQYF	TGTGCCACCAGTGACAGGACAGGGGGGACCGACCCAGATACGCAGTATTTT	.	TRBD1	TRBV24-1	TRBJ2-3
CASSRGNPPEFLLGNTIYF	TGTGCCAGCAGTCGAGGGAATCCACCGGAGTTTCTACTCGGAAACACCATATATTTT	.	.	TRBV21-1	TRBJ1-3
CSAREAGQGNQPQHF	TGCAGTGCTAGAGAAGCCGGACAGGGCAATCAGCCCCAGCATTTT	.	TRBD1	TRBV20-1	TRBJ1-5
CAALEAGTIYEQYF	TGTGCCGCGTTAGAGGCCGGAACGATATACGAGCAGTACTTC	.	.	TRBV12-5	TRBJ2-7
CASSSSPLLGGVSTDTQYF	TGTGCCAGCAGTTCCAGCCCCCTTCTAGGGGGGGTTAGCACAGATACGCAGTATTTT	many	.	TRBV28	TRBJ2-3
CASSYTGGLPEAFF	TGCGCCAGCAGCTATACAGGGGGTCTGCCTGAAGCTTTCTTT	many	TRBD1	TRBV5-1	TRBJ1-1
CASSLGHTYTEAFF	TGTGCCAGCAGTTTAGGACACACATACACTGAAGCTTTCTTT	few	.	TRBV6-2/TRBV6-3	TRBJ1-1
CASSYPDNEQFF	TGTGCCAGCAGTTACCCGGACAATGAGCAGTTCTTC	few	.	TRBV6-2/TRBV6-3	TRBJ2-1
CASRPAPAASNYGYTF	TGTGCCAGCAGGCCCGCCCCCGCGGCTTCTAACTATGGCTACACCTTC	many	.	TRBV7-2	TRBJ1-2
CASSLVLGTPQHF	TGTGCCAGCAGCTTAGTACTGGGAACACCCCAGCATTTT	.	.	TRBV13	TRBJ1-5
CASASGATYEQYF	TGTGCTAGTGCATCTGGGGCAACCTACGAGCAGTACTTC	.	.	TRBV12-5	TRBJ2-7
CASSRTARAGNTIYF	TGTGCCAGCAGCCGAACCGCCAGGGCTGGAAACACCATATATTTT	.	.	TRBV7-9	TRBJ1-3
CASSYSSGTGDRGTEAFF	TGTGCCAGCAGTTACTCTTCCGGGACAGGAGATCGAGGCACTGAAGCTTTCTTT	few	TRBD1	TRBV6-2/TRBV6-3	TRBJ1-1
CASSPPPGERLEAFF	TGTGCCAGCAGCCCCCCGCCGGGCGAGAGACTTGAAGCTTTCTTT	.	.	TRBV7-9	TRBJ1-1
CASGIGGGLTDTQYF	TGTGCCAGCGGAATAGGCGGGGGCCTCACAGATACGCAGTATTTT	.	.	TRBV12-3/TRBV12-4	TRBJ2-3
CARSQTGTPYNSPLHF	TGCGCCCGCAGCCAAACCGGGACACCCTATAATTCACCCCTCCACTTT	.	.	TRBV4-1	TRBJ1-6
CAISESGLAGPTDTQYF	TGTGCCATCAGTGAGTCAGGGTTAGCGGGGCCCACAGATACGCAGTATTTT	.	TRBD2	TRBV10-3	TRBJ2-3
CASGTGTGAYEQYF	TGTGCCAGTGGGACCGGGACAGGGGCCTACGAGCAGTACTTC	.	TRBD1	TRBV19	TRBJ2-7
CAISGGPQGSLAKNIQYF	TGTGCCATCAGTGGGGGGCCCCAGGGGAGTCTAGCCAAAAACATTCAGTACTTC	.	.	TRBV10-3	TRBJ2-4
CASSLGRGMNYGYTF	TGCGCCAGCAGCCTAGGAAGGGGCATGAACTATGGCTACACCTTC	.	.	TRBV4-1	TRBJ1-2
CAWSVSSGREMAQYF	TGTGCCTGGAGTGTTTCTAGCGGGAGGGAAATGGCCCAGTACTTC	.	TRBD2	TRBV30	TRBJ2-5
CASSTGIGPQHF	TGTGCCAGCAGTACAGGGATTGGGCCCCAGCATTTT	few	.	TRBV7-9	TRBJ1-5
CATSSSGAGEKLFF	TGTGCCACCAGCAGTTCCGGGGCCGGAGAAAAACTGTTTTTT	.	.	TRBV15	TRBJ1-4
CASSPTLDRGYELYF	TGCGCCAGCAGCCCGACCTTGGACAGAGGCTACGAGCTGTACTTC	.	.	TRBV4-1	TRBJ2-7
CASTGESYAQYF	TGTGCCAGCACTGGGGAGAGCTACGCGCAGTACTTC	once	.	TRBV6-2/TRBV6-3	TRBJ2-7
CASRTTDRAYEQYF	TGTGCCAGTAGAACGACAGACAGGGCCTACGAGCAGTACTTC	many	TRBD1	TRBV19	TRBJ2-7
CASGGVGPTDTQYF	TGTGCCAGCGGGGGTGTGGGGCCCACAGATACGCAGTATTTT	many	.	TRBV12-3/TRBV12-4	TRBJ2-3
CAGSPPGTGDSSGANVLTF	TGTGCCGGCTCACCACCGGGAACAGGGGACTCCTCTGGGGCCAACGTCCTGACTTTC	.	.	TRBV18	TRBJ2-6
CASSLGQGPMALHF	TGTGCCAGCAGCTTGGGGCAGGGGCCCATGGCCCTCCACTTT	few	.	TRBV5-4	TRBJ1-6
CASSEWRGGTGELFF	TGTGCCAGCAGTGAATGGCGGGGGGGCACCGGGGAGCTGTTTTTT	few	TRBD2	TRBV6-1	TRBJ2-2
CASSFEVFRGAEYRNEQFF	TGTGCCAGCAGCTTCGAAGTCTTCCGGGGAGCTGAGTATAGGAATGAGCAGTTCTTC	few	.	TRBV11-3	TRBJ2-1
CASSPPQAGVAADTQYF	TGCGCCAGCAGCCCGCCCCAAGCGGGAGTTGCAGCAGATACGCAGTATTTT	many	TRBD2	TRBV5-1	TRBJ2-3